The 12 T cell receptor beta chains below come from one sample, sequenced in a study of blood T cell repertoires in COVID-19. Clones were read by immunoSEQ multiplex PCR, and TCRdb kept only the in-frame ones, dropping some. The sample has 250,000 to 350,000 clones, about nine tenths seen once. Sequences were obtained from PBMCs or T cells enriched from blood (not recorded which). The receptor source for this set is a woman aged 45-65 years who had been exposed to COVID-19.

V is TRBV5-1 and J is TRBJ1-5; 7 bases agree with TRBD1. Trimming took 4 bases from V and 7 from J; bases not matched to a gene: 14. The CDR3 sequence is 16 residues long. Germline V gene data show CDR1 as SGHRS and CDR2 as YFSETQ. CDR3 nucleotide sequence: TGCGCCAGCAGCCTAGGGCCTAAGGGGGCGGAACAGCCCCAGCATTTT. Translation: CASSLGPKGAEQPQHF.

In this sample, this clone turned up a few times. This chain links TRBV5-5 with TRBJ1-6, with 7 bases aligning to TRBD1. V lost 4 bases, J lost 6 bases, and 4 bases stayed unmatched. Germline V gives CDR1 SGHKS, CDR2 YYEKEE (reference sequence). This CDR3 is 14 amino acids long. The chain's CDR3 is CASSIGTVNSPLHF. The DNA for the CDR3 is TGTGCCAGCAGCATAGGGACAGTTAATTCACCCCTCCACTTT. The full variable domain, rest sourced from reference TRBV5-5 and TRBJ1-6, is DAGVTQSPTHLIKTRGQQVTLRCSPISGHKSVSWYQQVLGQGPQFIFQYYEKEERGRGNFPDRFSARQFPNYSSELNVNALLLGDSALYLCASSIGTVNSPLHFGNGTRLTVT.

Written as DNA, the CDR3 is TGTGCCAGCAGCCCAACTTCGCGGGGTGGCCGCGGCGAGCAGTACTTC. It yields the protein CASSPTSRGGRGEQYF. The V and J genes are TRBV9 and TRBJ2-7; D may be TRBD2 (6 bases). Germline V gene data show CDR1 as SGDLS and CDR2 as YYNGEE. V lost 4 bases, J lost 6 bases, and 23 bases lay in between. The CDR3 covers 16 residues.

The chain recombines TRBV3-1 (or the pseudogene TRBV3-2) with TRBJ2-2, with 10 bases fitting TRBD2. Germline V gene lookup returns CDR1 LGHDT and CDR2 YNNKEL (reference sequence). J gave up 6 bases and V 1 base, and 5 bases lay outside the gene matches. This CDR3 spans 16 amino acids. The CDR3: CASSQVSGGASGELFF. For the CDR3, the DNA is TGTGCCAGCAGCCAAGTGAGCGGGGGGGCCTCCGGGGAGCTGTTTTTT.

The chain is built from TRBV19 and TRBJ2-1; TRBD2 aligns across 10 bases. The V gene end was trimmed by 5 bases and the J gene end by 5 bases; junction bases not matched to a gene: 6. Germline assignment: CDR1 LNHDA and CDR2 SQIVND (reference sequence). The CDR3 contains 15 residues. The CDR3, as DNA: TGTGCCAGTAGTCCAGCGGGGGGGTTAAACAATGAGCAGTTCTTC. Translated: CASSPAGGLNNEQFF.

The rearrangement links TRBV12-5 to TRBJ2-1; TRBD2 agrees at 14 bases. This CDR3 has 19 residues. The V gene end was trimmed by 2 bases and the J gene end by 7 bases; junction bases not matched to a gene: 13. CDR1 is LGHNT, CDR2 FRNRAP, per germline. In DNA form, the CDR3 reads TGTGCTAGTGGTTTGTCAAGACTAGCGGGGGGGTCCCCGTGGAATGAGCAGTTCTTC. It is translated as CASGLSRLAGGSPWNEQFF.

This sequence joins TRBV19 and TRBJ2-1; 8 nucleotides align to TRBD1. Germline assignment: CDR1 LNHDA and CDR2 SQIVND (reference sequence). The V segment lost 1 base and the J segment 8 bases; nucleotides outside the gene matches: 10. This CDR3 has 16 residues. DNA for the CDR3: TGTGCCAGTAGTATAGTCCCGGGACAGGTGGTCGATGAGCAGTTCTTC. Amino acids: CASSIVPGQVVDEQFF.

V is TRBV27 and J is TRBJ2-1; 8 nucleotides match TRBD1. This CDR3 contains 19 residues. The germline gives CDR1 MNHEY, CDR2 SMNVEV (reference sequence). The trim removed 6 bases at V and 5 bases at J, leaving 21 bases unmatched. CDR3 sequence (DNA): TGTGCCAGCAGCCCAATCGGAGAGGACAGGGTACAGGCAGACAATGAGCAGTTCTTC. Its protein product is CASSPIGEDRVQADNEQFF.

J is TRBJ1-2 and V is TRBV19, with TRBD1 identical over 8 bases. Germline values: CDR1 LNHDA, CDR2 SQIVND (reference sequence). The CDR3 covers 13 residues. Trimming cost V 4 bases and J 2 bases; bases outside gene matches: 0. CDR3 sequence (DNA): TGTGCCAGTAGTAGGACAGGGAACTATGGCTACACCTTC. It encodes CASSRTGNYGYTF.

This clone turned up a few times. Other DNA sequences in the same sample also yield this CDR3. CDR3 loop: CASSPQGNNQPQHF. The CDR3 region has the DNA TGTGCCAGCAGCCCTCAGGGAAACAATCAGCCCCAGCATTTT. The genes are TRBV28 and TRBJ1-5; the D gene is possibly TRBD1 (5 bases). Looked up from germline, CDR1 is MDHEN and CDR2 is SYDVKM. The CDR3 length is 14 residues. The V and J ends lost 6 bases and 3 bases respectively, with 12 bases between them.

The CDR3 coding sequence is TGCGCCAGCAGCCAAGACCCCCTTTGGGATGGCGGGGGCTACAATGAGCAGTTCTTC. It codes for CASSQDPLWDGGGYNEQFF. This chain links TRBV4-1 with TRBJ2-1; TRBD2 agrees at 7 bases. CDR1 is MGHRA and CDR2 is YSYEKL in the germline V gene. With 0 bases clipped from V and 3 bases from J, the junction kept 14 bases outside the gene matches. There are 19 residues in the CDR3.

This clone occurred once. The chain is built from TRBV3-1 (or the pseudogene TRBV3-2) and TRBJ1-4; the D gene is possibly TRBD1 (6 bases). Trimming cost V 1 base and J 11 bases, with 11 bases left between them. The CDR3 runs 13 residues. Germline-derived CDR1 and CDR2 are LGHDT and YNNKEL (reference sequence). This CDR3 reads CASSQASTGKLFF. The CDR3 region has the DNA TGTGCCAGCAGCCAAGCATCGACAGGTAAACTGTTTTTT.